This T cell receptor beta chain was captured in a study of blood T cell repertoires in COVID-19. About the study: Researchers got acute and convalescent COVID-19 samples from the United States, Italy and Spain. In each case, the material was cDNA or gDNA derived from T cells, B-cell-depleted T cells, or PBMCs.

Between the trimmed V and J ends, which lost 4 bases and 1 base, there was a span of 14 bases. Per the germline V gene, CDR1 is SGHTS and CDR2 is YDEGEE. The CDR3 contains 15 residues. Source study methods: Scientists estimated how many nucleated cells there were by amplifying reference gene primers. TCRdb's table, derived via immunoSEQ multiplex PCR, lists solely in-frame clones and lacks some. V, J and clone size are those of that table, while D and trimming were read from the DNA. The table records 85,000 to 100,000 clones, 81% of them present only once. The sequencing input was peripheral blood. V usage is TRBV5-8 and J usage is TRBJ1-1; D call uncertain. This TCR was sampled from an elderly man with COVID-19, enrolled during active disease. The CDR3 DNA follows: TGTGCCAGCAGCCTCCGCCCCCGGGGGAACACTGAAGCTTTCTTT. Protein product: CASSLRPRGNTEAFF.